Listed below are T cell receptor beta chains from one sample, sequenced in a study of T cell responses to AZD1222 COVID-19 vaccine. Using immunoSEQ multiplex PCR, the repertoire was profiled, and TCRdb retains in-frame clones only, with some absent. The table lists around 44,000 clones, roughly 85% of them singletons. The sample consisted of peripheral blood, taken 28 days after the second AZD1222 dose. Source of these receptors: an adult who received the AZD1222 COVID-19 vaccine. CDR3s include the opening cysteine and the closing phenylalanine or tryptophan. D genes are given only for firm matches. The size field is filled for only some rows; it gives once, few, many or a size class.

v_call,clone_size,d_call,j_call,cdr3_nt,cdr3_aa
TRBV30,-,-,TRBJ1-6,TGTGCCTGGAGTGTAAAAGCACCCCTCCACTTT,CAWSVKAPLHF
TRBV7-2,-,-,TRBJ1-1,TGTGCCAGCAGCTTAATCCCCCTCCCAGGGACAGAAGCTTTCTTT,CASSLIPLPGTEAFF
TRBV11-2,-,TRBD2,TRBJ2-1,TGTGCCAGCAGCCGAGGACTAGCGGACAATGAGCAGTTCTTC,CASSRGLADNEQFF
TRBV7-3,few,TRBD2,TRBJ2-3,TGTGCCAGCAGCCGCTCACGACTAGCGGGAGTGGGGGGCACAGATACGCAGTATTTT,CASSRSRLAGVGGTDTQYF
TRBV7-8,-,TRBD2,TRBJ2-7,TGTGCCAGCACCGTAACTAGCGGGAGGATCAACGAGCAGTACTTC,CASTVTSGRINEQYF
TRBV6-5,-,-,TRBJ2-3,TGTGCCAGCAGTTACAAACGGCCCAAATCGTCTGATACGCAGTATTTT,CASSYKRPKSSDTQYF
TRBV28,once,-,TRBJ1-1,TGTGCCAGCAAGGCTGGGGGCAACACTGAAGCTTTCTTT,CASKAGGNTEAFF
TRBV5-6,few,-,TRBJ1-4,TGTGCCAGCAGCTTGGGGGCACAGACAACTAATGAAAAACTGTTTTTT,CASSLGAQTTNEKLFF
TRBV28,-,-,TRBJ2-7,TGTGCCAGCAGTTTAAGACAGGCTCCCTACGAGCAGTACTTC,CASSLRQAPYEQYF
TRBV3-1/TRBV3-2,-,TRBD1,TRBJ2-1,TGTGCCAGCAGCCAATGGGACAGGGGTTACAATGAGCAGTTCTTC,CASSQWDRGYNEQFF
TRBV7-2,-,TRBD2,TRBJ2-5,TGTGCCAGCAGCTCCCGACTAGCGGGAGGAGCGGAGACCCAGTACTTC,CASSSRLAGGAETQYF
TRBV5-4,-,TRBD2,TRBJ2-3,TGTGCCAGCAGCCTCCGACTAGCGGGAGGGTCCACAGATACGCAGTATTTT,CASSLRLAGGSTDTQYF
TRBV7-5,-,-,TRBJ2-1,TGTGTCAGAAGCTTACCCGCTTTTCCCTTCCGACAGGGGTGCACCTACAATGAGCAGTTCTTC,CVRSLPAFPFRQGCTYNEQFF
TRBV4-3,-,TRBD1,TRBJ2-1,TGCGCCAGCAGCCAAGCGACAGGGGGGAACTACAATGAGCAGTTCTTC,CASSQATGGNYNEQFF
TRBV3-1/TRBV3-2,-,-,TRBJ1-5,TGTGCCAGCAGCCGGTCCTTGGGTAAAAATCAGCCCCAGCATTTT,CASSRSLGKNQPQHF
TRBV28,-,-,TRBJ1-2,TGTGCCAGCAGTTTAGCAGTATACTATGGCTACACCTTC,CASSLAVYYGYTF
TRBV10-3,-,TRBD2,TRBJ2-7,TGTGCCATCAGTGAGGGGACTAGGTTCCACGAGCAGTACTTC,CAISEGTRFHEQYF